A single sample is the source of the 20 T cell receptor beta chains below, sequenced in a study of cytomegalovirus exposure and HLA in healthy donors. Clones were read by immunoSEQ multiplex PCR, and TCRdb kept only the in-frame ones, dropping some. Among 71,000 or so clones listed, 94% were seen once. The sample comprised PBMCs. Receptor source: a woman younger than 30 in good health and CMV-seropositive.

The CDR3 DNA follows: TGTGCCAGCAGCTTACCAGATGGGGGGACTAGCGGCCAAGAGACCCAGTACTTC. It is translated as CASSLPDGGTSGQETQYF. The J gene is TRBJ2-5, the V gene TRBV11-2; 11 bases line up with TRBD2. Per the germline V gene, CDR1 is SGHAT and CDR2 is FQNNGV. This CDR3 spans 18 amino acids. With V trimmed by 2 bases and J by 1 base, 9 bases remained unmatched.

The rearrangement joins TRBV10-2 to TRBJ2-1; tentative D call: TRBD2 (5 bases). CDR1 and CDR2 (germline): WSHSY, SAAADI. Between the trimmed V and J ends, which lost 6 bases and 0 bases, there was a span of 12 bases. CDR3 length: 15 amino acids. In nucleotides, the CDR3 is TGCGCCAGCAGGGAGGCCCCGAGCTCCTACAATGAGCAGTTCTTC. Protein: CASREAPSSYNEQFF.

The chain combines TRBV19 with TRBJ1-4; 9 bases match TRBD1. V lost 5 bases to trimming and J lost 4 bases; unmatched junction nucleotides: 8. The CDR3 runs to 16 residues. CDR1 is LNHDA and CDR2 is SQIVND in the germline V gene (reference sequence). Written as DNA, the CDR3 is TGTGCCAGTAGTGGCTCCCGGACAGGGGATAATGAAAAACTGTTTTTT. Translating it yields CASSGSRTGDNEKLFF.

The rearrangement uses TRBV27 and TRBJ2-3, with a tentative D call TRBD2 (5 bases). Trimming removed 6 bases from V and 6 bases from J, with 28 bases in between. The V gene's germline CDR1 is MNHEY and CDR2 SMNVEV (reference sequence). This CDR3 has 18 amino acids. The CDR3 DNA follows: TGTGCCAGCAGCCCATTCCCGGGCCGAAAGGGAGTGCGGGATACGCAGTATTTT. Residues: CASSPFPGRKGVRDTQYF.

The J gene is TRBJ2-1, the V gene TRBV5-1, with TRBD2 matching 8 bases. The germline CDR1 and CDR2 sequences are SGHRS and YFSETQ. The V and J ends lost 3 bases and 0 bases, in that order; junction bases with no gene match: 5. The CDR3 is made up of 16 amino acids. The CDR3 sequence: CASSSGGVISYNEQFF. CDR3 DNA: TGCGCCAGCAGCTCCGGGGGGGTGATCTCCTACAATGAGCAGTTCTTC.

The rearrangement uses TRBV19 and TRBJ2-5; TRBD1 matches at 9 bases. Germline V gene sequence: CDR1 LNHDA, CDR2 SQIVND (reference sequence). The J segment lost 3 bases and the V segment lost 4 bases, leaving 3 bases of the junction unmatched. The CDR3 totals 14 residues. CDR3 in amino acids: CASSTWTGEETQYF. CDR3 bases: TGTGCCAGTAGTACATGGACAGGGGAAGAGACCCAGTACTTC.

The rearrangement joins TRBV7-3 to TRBJ1-5; TRBD1 agrees at 8 bases. The CDR3 is made up of 13 amino acids. The germline V gene encodes CDR1 SGHTA and CDR2 FQGTGA. V lost 4 bases to trimming and J lost 5 bases; unmatched junction nucleotides: 1. The CDR3 nucleotides are TGTGCCAGCAGCTCACAGGGGGATCAGCCCCAGCATTTT. Amino acid sequence: CASSSQGDQPQHF. The variable domain in full, with the rest retrieved from reference TRBV7-3 and TRBJ1-5, is GAGVSQTPSNKVTEKGKYVELRCDPISGHTALYWYRQSLGQGPEFLIYFQGTGAADDSGLPNDRFFAVRPEGSVSTLKIQRTERGDSAVYLCASSSQGDQPQHFGDGTRLSIL.

The V gene is TRBV5-1, the J gene TRBJ2-5, with 9 bases aligning to TRBD1. Germline V gene sequence: CDR1 SGHRS, CDR2 YFSETQ. After removal of 2 bases from V and 5 bases from J, the junction contained 4 bases not matched to a gene. The length of the CDR3 is 14 residues. CDR3 residues: CASSFLDRGETQYF. As DNA, the CDR3 is TGCGCCAGCAGCTTCCTCGACAGGGGGGAGACCCAGTACTTC.

The gene calls are TRBV19 and TRBJ1-3; D gene uncertain. From germline, CDR1 is LNHDA and CDR2 SQIVND (reference sequence). V was shortened by 6 bases and J by 0 bases, with 6 bases between the two germline ends. The CDR3 runs to 13 residues. DNA of the CDR3: TGTGCCAGTAGCGGGATCTCTGGAAACACCATATATTTT. Amino acids: CASSGISGNTIYF.

The chain is built from TRBV21-1 and TRBJ1-2; the table assigns TRBD1, which was not confirmed against the DNA. TRBV21-1 is classified as a pseudogene. CDR3 size: 13 residues. CDR3 protein: CASSKQGGYGYTF. In DNA form, the CDR3 reads TGTGCCAGCAGCAAACAGGGTGGCTATGGCTACACCTTC.

The chain recombines TRBV16 with TRBJ1-2; weak D call: TRBD1 (5 bases). Germline V gene sequence: CDR1 KGHSY, CDR2 FQNENV. The CDR3 has 17 amino acids. The V end lost 0 bases, the J end lost 4 bases, and 18 bases lay between the germline ends. CDR3 in DNA: TGTGCCAGCAGCCAATCGAAGGCAGGGTCGGTCCCCTATGGCTACACCTTC. Translated: CASSQSKAGSVPYGYTF.

The V and J genes are TRBV28 and TRBJ2-7; tentatively, D is TRBD1 (5 bases). Trimming took off 3 bases at V and 2 bases at J, with 11 bases between the two ends. Germline CDR1 reads MDHEN; CDR2 reads SYDVKM. This CDR3 has 14 amino acids. CDR3 amino acids: CASSLAGNTYEQYF. Written as DNA, the CDR3 is TGTGCCAGCAGTTTGGCAGGGAACACCTACGAGCAGTACTTC.

The chain links TRBV15 to TRBJ2-4; 9 bases map to TRBD2. The CDR3 runs 19 residues. CDR1 is LNHNV, CDR2 YYDKDF, per germline (reference sequence). V dropped 2 bases and J dropped 8; count of bases not matched to a gene: 19. In DNA, the CDR3 is TGTGCCACCAGCAGATTTCAGAGCGGGAGGCCCTTGAGATGGGACATTCAGTACTTC. It translates to CATSRFQSGRPLRWDIQYF.

V usage is TRBV7-9 and J usage is TRBJ1-2, with D possibly matching TRBD1 (5 bases). Germline loops: CDR1 SEHNR, CDR2 FQNEAQ (reference sequence). Trimming removed 0 bases at V and 4 bases at J, with 18 bases between. The CDR3 runs to 17 residues. CDR3 nucleotides: TGTGCCAGCAGCTTAGCGGGGGAGGGGCCTGAGAGCTATGGCTACACCTTC. The encoded protein is CASSLAGEGPESYGYTF.

The chain employs TRBV6-4 and TRBJ1-2; unclear D gene. CDR1 is MRHNA and CDR2 is SNTAGT in the germline V gene. This CDR3 is 12 amino acids long. Trimming stripped 1 base from V and 7 bases from J, with 7 bases between. CDR3 amino acids: CASSDWGGGYTF. Here the CDR3 DNA reads TGTGCCAGCAGTGACTGGGGAGGTGGCTACACCTTC.

This clone was counted only a few times. The chain employs TRBV28 and TRBJ2-3, with D possibly TRBD2 on 5 matching bases. The V end was cut by 6 bases, the J end by 3 bases, with 10 bases between. The CDR3 length is 13 residues. Germline values: CDR1 MDHEN, CDR2 SYDVKM. The CDR3 coding sequence is TGTGCCAGCAGGTTACCGGGGACAGATACGCAGTATTTT. It translates to CASRLPGTDTQYF.

This chain links TRBV13 with TRBJ2-1; TRBD1 might be the D (6 bases). Germline V gives CDR1 PRHDT, CDR2 FYEKMQ (reference sequence). Trimming removed 4 bases at V and 3 bases at J, with 16 bases between. The CDR3 sequence is 16 residues long. The CDR3 bases are TGTGCCAGCAGCTACGGAGGTACAGGGTTCTACAATGAGCAGTTCTTC. It specifies CASSYGGTGFYNEQFF.

This clone was recorded only once. The chain employs TRBV2 and TRBJ2-2; weak D call: TRBD2 (6 bases). The CDR3 runs to 16 residues. Germline assignment: CDR1 SNHLY and CDR2 FYNNEI. V lost 3 bases, J lost 3 bases, and 14 bases lay in between. The CDR3 nucleotides read TGTGCCAGCAGTGAGGTCGGGAGAGCGGACACCGGGGAGCTGTTTTTT. It yields the protein CASSEVGRADTGELFF.

The V and J genes are TRBV4-2 and TRBJ2-3, with TRBD1 identical over 8 bases. Germline CDR1 reads LGHNA; CDR2 reads YNFKEQ. The trim removed 4 bases at V and 12 bases at J, leaving 9 bases unmatched. This CDR3 spans 13 amino acids. CDR3 sequence (DNA): TGTGCCAGCAGCCTCCGGACAGGGTATGATCAGTATTTT. Translating gives CASSLRTGYDQYF.

This clone was seen only once. J is TRBJ2-3 and V is TRBV5-1, with TRBD2 identical over 13 bases. V shed 4 bases, J shed 3 bases, and the junction held 8 bases outside the gene matches. Germline CDR1 is SGHRS and CDR2 is YFSETQ. CDR3 length equals 17 residues. This chain's CDR3 is CASSAGLAGSATDTQYF. Here the CDR3 DNA reads TGCGCCAGCAGCGCGGGACTAGCGGGATCTGCTACAGATACGCAGTATTTT. Combining the CDR3 with reference TRBV5-1 and TRBJ2-3 gives the whole variable domain KAGVTQTPRYLIKTRGQQVTLSCSPISGHRSVSWYQQTPGQGLQFLFEYFSETQRNKGNFPGRFSGRQFSNSRSEMNVSTLELGDSALYLCASSAGLAGSATDTQYFGPGTRLTVL.